This T cell receptor (beta chain) was identified during a study of CD8+ T cells in alopecia areata. Background on the study: Tofacitinib was taken orally by treated patients, and the dose was 5 to 10 mg twice daily. Tofacitinib therapy lasting 6 to 18 months was followed by 6 months off drug.

The treatment denotes: oral pan-JAK inhibitor, 5-10 mg twice daily. As the sequencing template, cDNA was produced by extracting RNA and reverse transcribing it. Clones were read by immunoSEQ multiplex PCR, and TCRdb kept only the in-frame ones, dropping some. The sample has approximately 210,000 clones, 40% to 55% seen once; the top ten hold around 2.8%. Sequencing used CD4+ T cells sorted from blood, obtained at roughly week 38, from a patient treated with tofacitinib. The sequence was obtained from a human donor with alopecia areata.

The CDR3 DNA reads TGTGCCAGCAGCCGACTAGCGGGATCTCTCAATGAGCAGTTCTTC. Amino acids: CASSRLAGSLNEQFF. The chain is built from TRBV7-2 and TRBJ2-1, with 11 bases identical to TRBD2. V was pared by 5 bases and J by 6 bases, with 6 bases of the junction left unmatched. CDR3 size: 15 residues. Germline V gives CDR1 SGHTA, CDR2 FQGNSA.